Listed here is a single TCR beta chain. Its cognate antigen is unknown. PCR employed 60 Vbeta and 13 Jbeta primers. Clones were sequenced by immunoSEQ multiplex PCR, and TCRdb holds only the in-frame ones, with some missing. The sample consists of some 200,000 clones, under 85% of them appearing once. Trimming left V 4 bases short and J 0 bases short, with 10 bases between. CDR1 MGHRA and CDR2 YSYEKL come from the germline V gene. The CDR3 is 15 residues long. This record comes from a study of cytomegalovirus exposure and HLA in healthy donors. Study information: Unique TCRs from HLA-typed donors, roughly 87 million of them, were held in an early data release.

Findings and caveats of the study: The authors later found TCR association rates varying by HLA locus, with DRB1 most and HLA-C fewest. TCR beta V- and J-gene trimming was later associated with a missense DCLRE1C variant. Roughly even sequencing depth across donors was the assumption behind the presence/absence analyses.

This TCR was sampled from a man aged 45 to 65 in good health and CMV-seronegative. This chain uses TRBV4-1 with TRBJ1-5; D is undetermined. The sequencing sample was made of PBMCs. The CDR3 loop is CASSPTPNSNQPQHF. The CDR3 DNA sequence: TGCGCCAGCAGCCCCACACCAAATAGCAATCAGCCCCAGCATTTT.